This T cell receptor (beta chain) is from a study of T cell responses to AZD1222 COVID-19 vaccine. This clone was found once. Its antigen is unknown. The method was immunoSEQ multiplex PCR; TCRdb's version includes in-frame clones alone and lacks a portion of them. In the table there are 150,000 or so clones, roughly 88% of which are singletons. General study points: An increase in Spike-specific TCR breadth and depth was observed after two AZD1222 doses. Nearly half of spike-specific TCRs reportedly target variant regions that are unmutated in the B.1.351 and B.1.1.7 variants. The span of vaccine-associated CD4 TCRs extended across spike, with dominance at 160-218 and 743-854.

The CDR3 totals 14 residues. CDR1 and CDR2 (germline): LGHNA, YSLEER. V lost 3 bases and J 5 bases, leaving 13 bases between the germline ends. Analyses pooled second doses at about 4 or about 12 weeks. This chain uses TRBV4-3 with TRBJ1-1; tentative D call: TRBD1 (5 bases). This sample comprised peripheral blood, obtained 28 days after the second AZD1222 dose. The source of this sequence is an adult who received the AZD1222 COVID-19 vaccine. The CDR3 loop reads CASSQGEGETEAFF. Written as DNA, the CDR3 is TGCGCCAGCAGCCAGGGGGAGGGTGAGACTGAAGCTTTCTTT.